The 9 T cell receptor beta chains presented below share a single source sample, sequenced in a study of tumor T cells in aggressive B-cell lymphoma. Produced via immunoSEQ multiplex PCR; TCRdb's table is partial and in-frame only. The sample records fewer than 4,500 clones, over 75% being singletons. Sequenced sample: tumor tissue. The receptors were gathered from an adult with diffuse large B cell lymphoma.

The genes are TRBV6-5 and TRBJ2-7; D gene unclear. V lost 6 bases and J lost 3, with 6 bases in between. CDR1 is MNHEY and CDR2 is SVGAGI in the germline V gene. There are 11 residues in the CDR3. The CDR3 DNA reads TGTGCCAGCAGGTCCGGCTACGAGCAGTACTTC. Amino acid sequence: CASRSGYEQYF.

V is TRBV27 and J is TRBJ2-1; D possibly corresponds to TRBD2 (6 bases). Trimming took 3 bases from V and 3 from J, leaving 15 bases between them. Germline values: CDR1 MNHEY, CDR2 SMNVEV (reference sequence). The CDR3 has 16 residues. The CDR3 region is CASSFLPTGLYNEQFF. CDR3 nucleotides: TGTGCCAGCAGTTTTCTCCCGACGGGACTCTACAATGAGCAGTTCTTC.

About this clone: A junction boundary mismatches the germline segment, possibly from a read error. The chain is built from TRBV28 and TRBJ2-5; 12 bases align to TRBD2. Germline CDR1 and CDR2: MDHEN and SYDVKM. The CDR3 covers 13 residues. CDR3 region: CASSSEGLAGVNF. In nucleotides, the CDR3 is TGTGCCAGCAGTTCAGAGGGACTAGCGGGTGTCAACTTC.

Only a few counts were recorded for this clone. The rearrangement links TRBV9 to TRBJ2-1, with 9 bases identical to TRBD2. Germline V lookup: CDR1 SGDLS, CDR2 YYNGEE. V trimming: 4 bases; J trimming: 4 bases; junction bases outside the gene matches: 6. The CDR3 runs 15 residues. Here the CDR3 DNA reads TGTGCCAGCAGCCCCCGACTAGCGGTATACAATGAGCAGTTCTTC. Its translation: CASSPRLAVYNEQFF.

The table lists this clone with a few counts. The V call is TRBV28, the J call TRBJ1-2; the D is unclear. CDR3 length: 11 amino acids. From germline, CDR1 is MDHEN and CDR2 SYDVKM. V was clipped by 5 bases and J by 5 bases, with 6 bases between them. The CDR3 coding sequence is TGTGCCAGCAGTCAGATATATGGCTACACCTTC. As protein: CASSQIYGYTF.

The chain uses TRBV29-1 and TRBJ2-1, with 9 bases that match TRBD1. Per the germline V gene, CDR1 is SQVTM and CDR2 is ANQGSEA. This CDR3 is built from 16 residues. The J segment lost 5 bases and the V segment lost 5 bases, leaving 13 bases of the junction unmatched. The CDR3 here is CSVFLLDRGQDNEQFF. In DNA form, the CDR3 reads TGCAGCGTTTTCCTTCTGGACAGGGGACAAGACAATGAGCAGTTCTTC.

The chain links TRBV7-9 to TRBJ2-3, with TRBD2 matching 9 bases. This CDR3 contains 16 residues. Trimming cost V 5 bases and J 2 bases; bases outside gene matches: 8. CDR1 is SEHNR and CDR2 is FQNEAQ in the germline V gene (reference sequence). The CDR3 loop is CASSTIAGAFTDTQYF. Here the CDR3 DNA reads TGTGCCAGCAGCACCATAGCGGGGGCCTTCACAGATACGCAGTATTTT.

The CDR3 DNA reads TGCGCCAGCAGCCGGGGGGCTGTTAGGGATGAGCAGTTCTTC. Protein: CASSRGAVRDEQFF. The chain recombines TRBV5-1 with TRBJ2-1; perhaps TRBD2 as D (7 bases). Germline V gene lookup returns CDR1 SGHRS and CDR2 YFSETQ. This CDR3 has 14 amino acids. Deletions cut 4 bases from V and 8 bases from J, with 16 bases between.

The chain combines TRBV7-2 with TRBJ2-7; tentatively, D is TRBD1 (6 bases). The CDR3 has 15 amino acids. CDR1 is SGHTA and CDR2 is FQGNSA in the germline V gene. Trimming took 4 bases from V and 2 from J, leaving 15 bases between them. CDR3 sequence (DNA): TGTGCCAGCAGCTCCAGGGGCGGGTCACCCTACGAGCAGTACTTC. This translates into CASSSRGGSPYEQYF.